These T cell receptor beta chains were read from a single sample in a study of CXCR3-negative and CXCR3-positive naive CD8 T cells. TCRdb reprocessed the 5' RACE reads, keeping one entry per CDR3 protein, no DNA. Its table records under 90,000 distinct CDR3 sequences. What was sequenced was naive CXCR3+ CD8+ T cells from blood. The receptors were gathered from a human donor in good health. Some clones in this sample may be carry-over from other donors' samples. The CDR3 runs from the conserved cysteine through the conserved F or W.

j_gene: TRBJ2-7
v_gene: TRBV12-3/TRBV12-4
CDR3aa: CASSPCWGYEQYF

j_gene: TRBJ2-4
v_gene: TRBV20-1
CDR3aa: CSATTSGVAKNIQYF

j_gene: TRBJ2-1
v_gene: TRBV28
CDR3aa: CASRSPVLGTFF

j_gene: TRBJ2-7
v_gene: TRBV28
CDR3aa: CASSQLSYRGLRYEQYF

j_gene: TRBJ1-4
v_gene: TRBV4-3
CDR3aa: CASSHNRGTGNEKLFF

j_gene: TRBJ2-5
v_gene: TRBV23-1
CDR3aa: CASGRDREETQYF

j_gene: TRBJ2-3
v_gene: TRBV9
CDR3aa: CASSVEGNTQYF

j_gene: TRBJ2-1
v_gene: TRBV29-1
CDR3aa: CSVELGVGAYNEQFF

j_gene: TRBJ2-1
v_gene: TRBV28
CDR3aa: CASTLVSTLDNEQFF

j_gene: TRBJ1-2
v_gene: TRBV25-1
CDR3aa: CASSASYGYTF

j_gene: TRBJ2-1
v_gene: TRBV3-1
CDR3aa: CASSQPSRGGADEQFF

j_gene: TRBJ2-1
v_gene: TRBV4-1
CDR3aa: CASSEVAGEYNEQFF

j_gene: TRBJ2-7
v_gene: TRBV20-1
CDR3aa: CSARLTISYEQYF

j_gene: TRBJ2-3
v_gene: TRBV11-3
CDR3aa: CASSSRLAGDTDTQYF

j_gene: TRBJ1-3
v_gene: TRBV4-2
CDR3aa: CASSQVGPNLSGNTIYF

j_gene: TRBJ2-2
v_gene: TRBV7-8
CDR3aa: CASSWGLGNTGELFF

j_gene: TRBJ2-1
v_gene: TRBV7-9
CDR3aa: CASSTGPTNNEQFF

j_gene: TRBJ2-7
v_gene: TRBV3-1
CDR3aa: CASSQVGARLGTGTDEQYF

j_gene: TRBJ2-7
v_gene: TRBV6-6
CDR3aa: CASSKQGSGSGSYEQYF

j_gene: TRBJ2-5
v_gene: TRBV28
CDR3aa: CASGYTRGRLQETQYF